The rows below give T cell receptor beta chains drawn from one sample of a study of T cell repertoires in cytomegalovirus infection. In TCRdb, the reads were re-called with MiXCR into one record per CDR3 protein. The sample lists 80,000 to 90,000 distinct CDR3 sequences; 45% to 55% were seen once. No cognate antigen is known for these TCRs. The specimen comprised CD8+ T cells from cultured PBMCs, sampled from culture after CMV antigen stimulation. These receptors were obtained from a human donor in good health (CMV status not recorded). Some clones in this sample may be carry-over from other donors' samples. The CDR3 runs from the conserved cysteine through the conserved F or W. A D gene is named only where the DNA matches it firmly. For some rows the clone size is stated as once, few or many, or as a class when expanded; others skip it.

J: TRBJ1-2; size: -; D: -; V: TRBV3-1; length: 19; DNA: TGTGCCAGCAGCCCCTCGCCCTGGCGGCCAGACAGTCGTTTGTATGGCTACACCTTC; CDR3: CASSPSPWRPDSRLYGYTF
J: TRBJ1-2; size: few; D: -; V: TRBV20-1; length: 15; DNA: TGCAGTGCTAGAGATATAAGGGTAGCTAACTATGGCTACACCTTC; CDR3: CSARDIRVANYGYTF
J: TRBJ2-1; size: many; D: TRBD2; V: TRBV7-3; length: 23; DNA: TGTGCCAGCAGCTTAAATCCGGGCAGGGTCATTTCGCGGGGGGGCAGTTTCTACAATGAGCAGTTCTTC; CDR3: CASSLNPGRVISRGGSFYNEQFF
J: TRBJ2-7; size: -; D: -; V: TRBV5-6; length: 15; DNA: TGTGCCAGCAGTTCGGGGGGCCTTCTTCTCTACGAGCAGTACTTC; CDR3: CASSSGGLLLYEQYF
J: TRBJ2-1; size: few; D: -; V: TRBV28; length: 13; DNA: TGTGCCAGCCTACAGGGTTACTACAATGAGCAGTTCTTC; CDR3: CASLQGYYNEQFF
J: TRBJ2-7; size: few; D: -; V: TRBV6-6; length: 15; DNA: TGTGCCAGCAGTTACTCGGAACAGAGGTCCTACGAGCAGTACTTC; CDR3: CASSYSEQRSYEQYF
J: TRBJ1-1; size: many; D: -; V: TRBV6-2/TRBV6-3; length: 14; DNA: TGTTCCCGCAGTGCCCCAGAACCGAACACTGAAGCTTTCTTT; CDR3: CSRSAPEPNTEAFF
J: TRBJ2-1; size: -; D: -; V: TRBV28; length: 15; DNA: TGTGCCAGCTGGACTTCGGGGGAGGAGAGCGATGAGCAGTTCTTC; CDR3: CASWTSGEESDEQFF
J: TRBJ2-7; size: -; D: -; V: TRBV3-1; length: 14; DNA: TGTGCCAGCAGCCCTGGCTGGGGAGTCCACGAGCAGTACTTC; CDR3: CASSPGWGVHEQYF
J: TRBJ2-5; size: -; D: -; V: TRBV27; length: 14; DNA: TGTGCCAGCAGTCCTGGCTGGGGGCAGGAGACCCAGTACTTC; CDR3: CASSPGWGQETQYF
J: TRBJ1-2; size: few; D: -; V: TRBV19; length: 14; DNA: TGTGCCAGTAAGAGGCCAAAGGGGAACTATGGCTACACCTTC; CDR3: CASKRPKGNYGYTF
J: TRBJ2-2; size: few; D: -; V: TRBV7-9; length: 15; DNA: TGTGCCAGCAGCTTAGCGCCCGGGAACACCGGGGAGCTGTTTTTT; CDR3: CASSLAPGNTGELFF
J: TRBJ2-7; size: -; D: TRBD2; V: TRBV28; length: 15; DNA: TGTGCCAGCAGGGGAGGCGGGAGGGTTGTTTACGAGCAGTACTTC; CDR3: CASRGGGRVVYEQYF
J: TRBJ2-2; size: -; D: TRBD1; V: TRBV28; length: 16; DNA: TGTGCCAGCAGTTTATCGTCGGCAGGGGGTACCGGGGAGCTGTTTTTT; CDR3: CASSLSSAGGTGELFF
J: TRBJ2-2; size: -; D: -; V: TRBV12-3/TRBV12-4; length: 16; DNA: TGTGCCAGCAGACTTCCGGGGAAGCAATACACCGGGGAGCTGTTTTTT; CDR3: CASRLPGKQYTGELFF
J: TRBJ1-1; size: -; D: -; V: TRBV20-1; length: 12; DNA: TGCAGTGCAGCGACAGGGAACACTGAAGCTTTCTTT; CDR3: CSAATGNTEAFF
J: TRBJ2-1; size: few; D: -; V: TRBV7-8; length: 13; DNA: TGTGCCAGCAGGCTTGGCTCCTACAATGAGCAGTTCTTC; CDR3: CASRLGSYNEQFF
J: TRBJ2-7; size: few; D: TRBD1; V: TRBV20-1; length: 14; DNA: TGCAGTGCTCTGTCGGGACAGGGATCCTACGAGCAGTACTTC; CDR3: CSALSGQGSYEQYF
J: TRBJ1-1; size: -; D: -; V: TRBV23-1; length: 17; DNA: TGCGCCAGCAGTCCTGGTGACAGGTCGCAGTTTAACACTGAAGCTTTCTTT; CDR3: CASSPGDRSQFNTEAFF
J: TRBJ2-1; size: few; D: TRBD2; V: TRBV5-1; length: 18; DNA: TGCGCCAGCAGCGGGACTAGCGGGAGGTTGAGCTCCTACAATGAGCAGTTCTTC; CDR3: CASSGTSGRLSSYNEQFF
J: TRBJ1-6; size: -; D: -; V: TRBV27; length: 13; DNA: TGTGCCAGCAGTTTGGGAGGGGACTCACCCCTCCACTTT; CDR3: CASSLGGDSPLHF
J: TRBJ2-1; size: -; D: -; V: TRBV20-1; length: 14; DNA: TGCAGTGGTGCCGGCCTGACCTCCTACAATGAGCAGTTCTTC; CDR3: CSGAGLTSYNEQFF
J: TRBJ2-2; size: -; D: -; V: TRBV11-2; length: 17; DNA: TGTGCCAGCAGCTTAGAGGCGGGGGCCTCGAACACCGGGGAGCTGTTTTTT; CDR3: CASSLEAGASNTGELFF
J: TRBJ2-7; size: -; D: -; V: TRBV29-1; length: 11; DNA: TGCAGCGTAGGAGCTAAGGGCGAGCAGTACTTC; CDR3: CSVGAKGEQYF
J: TRBJ2-7; size: -; D: TRBD1; V: TRBV11-2; length: 15; DNA: TGTGCCAGCAGCTTAGAAGCTACAGGGGTCTACGAGCAGTACTTC; CDR3: CASSLEATGVYEQYF
J: TRBJ2-1; size: -; D: -; V: TRBV29-1; length: 12; DNA: TGCAGGACCTGGTCTTCCTACAATGAGCAGTTCTTC; CDR3: CRTWSSYNEQFF
J: TRBJ1-5; size: -; D: -; V: TRBV7-9; length: 14; DNA: TGTGCCAGCAGCTGGAACGGCCGTAATCAGCCCCAGCATTTT; CDR3: CASSWNGRNQPQHF
J: TRBJ2-5; size: once; D: TRBD1; V: TRBV6-1; length: 15; DNA: TGTGCCAGCATCCGCTCCCGGGACAGACAAGAGACCCAGTACTTC; CDR3: CASIRSRDRQETQYF
J: TRBJ2-7; size: -; D: -; V: TRBV14; length: 14; DNA: TGTGCCAGCAGCCAAGAAGGCAGTTTCTACGAGCAGTACTTC; CDR3: CASSQEGSFYEQYF
J: TRBJ2-7; size: -; D: -; V: TRBV12-3/TRBV12-4; length: 14; DNA: TGTGCCAGCAGTTTAATGGGGGCCAGGAACGAGCAGTACTTC; CDR3: CASSLMGARNEQYF
J: TRBJ2-5; size: -; D: -; V: TRBV20-1; length: 16; DNA: TGCAGTGCTAGGAGTCAAGGGATAGGGCTCCAAGAGACCCAGTACTTC; CDR3: CSARSQGIGLQETQYF
J: TRBJ2-7; size: few; D: -; V: TRBV7-8; length: 12; DNA: TGTGCCAGCAGTAGAGGGGCGGAGGAGCAGTACTTC; CDR3: CASSRGAEEQYF
J: TRBJ2-1; size: -; D: -; V: TRBV6-8; length: 16; DNA: TGTGCCAGCAGTTACGTGGGACGCCCTTGGTCAAATGAGCAGTTCTTC; CDR3: CASSYVGRPWSNEQFF
J: TRBJ2-1; size: -; D: -; V: TRBV27; length: 13; DNA: TGTGCCAGCGCTACAGGGTTGGGCAATGAGCAGTTCTTC; CDR3: CASATGLGNEQFF
J: TRBJ2-6; size: -; D: TRBD1; V: TRBV11-2; length: 18; DNA: TGTGCCAGCAGCTCCTGGGGACAGGGGAGTCCTGGGGCCAACGTCCTGACTTTC; CDR3: CASSSWGQGSPGANVLTF
J: TRBJ2-7; size: -; D: TRBD2; V: TRBV7-6; length: 15; DNA: TGTGCCAGCAGCTTTGCGACTAGCGGGGGCTACGAGCAGTACTTC; CDR3: CASSFATSGGYEQYF
J: TRBJ2-3; size: -; D: -; V: TRBV24-1; length: 16; DNA: TGTGCCACCAGTGATCTTTCTCGACAGGGCACAGATACGCAGTATTTT; CDR3: CATSDLSRQGTDTQYF
J: TRBJ1-1; size: -; D: TRBD1; V: TRBV2; length: 14; DNA: TGTGCCAGCAGTGAACTGGACAGGGGCACTGAAGCTTTCTTT; CDR3: CASSELDRGTEAFF
J: TRBJ2-7; size: -; D: TRBD2; V: TRBV4-1; length: 19; DNA: TGCGCCAGCAGCCCGGGACTAGCGGGGGTAAACATGAGCTCCTACGAGCAGTACTTC; CDR3: CASSPGLAGVNMSSYEQYF
J: TRBJ1-1; size: once; D: TRBD1; V: TRBV6-1; length: 14; DNA: TGTGCCAGCAGAGAGGGACAGCTGAACACTGAAGCTTTCTTT; CDR3: CASREGQLNTEAFF
J: TRBJ2-4; size: -; D: -; V: TRBV4-1; length: 17; DNA: TGCGCCAGCAGCCAAGTTTCACAGGACGGCGCCAAAAACATTCAGTACTTC; CDR3: CASSQVSQDGAKNIQYF
J: TRBJ2-1; size: -; D: -; V: TRBV6-6; length: 10; DNA: TGTGCCAGCATGAACAATGAGCAGTTCTTC; CDR3: CASMNNEQFF
J: TRBJ2-2; size: -; D: -; V: TRBV7-6; length: 15; DNA: TGTGCCAGCAGCAGGGGGGGGCTGGACACCGGGGAGCTGTTTTTT; CDR3: CASSRGGLDTGELFF